This section outlines one TCR beta chain sequence together with its context. Its specificity is not known. This specimen comes from a study of a mutant IDH1 vaccine in newly diagnosed glioma. Study background: Former treatment meant radiotherapy, temozolomide, or both; the majority had gotten both. General observations from the study: Of all patients, roughly 93% showed vaccine-induced immune responses.

Sequenced by immunoSEQ multiplex PCR; TCRdb stores in-frame clones only, minus some. Of 75,000 to 85,000 clones in the sample, about 91% were seen once. The CDR3 is 17 residues long. Per germline, CDR1 KGHSH and CDR2 LQKENI. The V end was cut by 0 bases, the J end by 0 bases, with 11 bases between. Time point in this sample: week 5, during vaccination. Topical imiquimod was applied with each vaccine dose, which held 300 ug of mutant IDH1 20-mer peptide. New WHO grade 3 or 4 astrocytomas that were IDH1-mutant and ATRX-lost had been found in donors. The sample in question was PBMCs, obtained from a glioma patient whose treatment included an IDH1 peptide vaccine. This sequence originates from a woman between 50 and 59 years old with glioma. This sequence joins TRBV18 and TRBJ1-4; tentatively, D is TRBD1 (5 bases). The CDR3 DNA is TGTGCCAGCTCACCACCGCGTAGGGGAACAACTAATGAAAAACTGTTTTTT. It specifies CASSPPRRGTTNEKLFF.